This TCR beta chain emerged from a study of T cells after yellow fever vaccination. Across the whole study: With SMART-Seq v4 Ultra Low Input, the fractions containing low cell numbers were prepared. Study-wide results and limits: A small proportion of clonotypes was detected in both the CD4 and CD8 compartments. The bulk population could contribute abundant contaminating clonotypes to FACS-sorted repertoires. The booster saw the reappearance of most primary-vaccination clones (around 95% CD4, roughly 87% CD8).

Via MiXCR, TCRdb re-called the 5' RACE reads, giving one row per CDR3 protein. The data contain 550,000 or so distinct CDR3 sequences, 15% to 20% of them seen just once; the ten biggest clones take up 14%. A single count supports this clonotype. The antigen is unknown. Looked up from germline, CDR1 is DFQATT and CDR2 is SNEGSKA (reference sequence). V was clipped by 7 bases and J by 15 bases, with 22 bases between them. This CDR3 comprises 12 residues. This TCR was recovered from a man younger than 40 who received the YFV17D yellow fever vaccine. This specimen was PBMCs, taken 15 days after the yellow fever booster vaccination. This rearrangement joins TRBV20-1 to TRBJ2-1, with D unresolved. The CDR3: CSVLNGDRPLFF. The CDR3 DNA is TGCAGTGTTCTGAACGGCGACCGCCCCCTGTTCTTC.